These T cell receptor beta chains were read from a single sample in a study of T cell responses to AZD1222 COVID-19 vaccine. Sequenced by immunoSEQ multiplex PCR; TCRdb stores in-frame clones only, minus some. Here the sample spans about 150,000 clones, about nine tenths being singletons. The material was peripheral blood, obtained 28 days after the second AZD1222 dose. The receptors were gathered from an adult who received the AZD1222 COVID-19 vaccine. Each CDR3 is given with its conserved first and last residue. A D gene is named only where the DNA matches it firmly. Clone size is not always given. Where it is, it says once, few, many or a class for expanded clones.

cdr3_length	j_call	clone_size	d_call	v_call	cdr3_aa	cdr3_nt
14	TRBJ2-1	.	.	TRBV7-9	CASSLELGWGEQFF	TGTGCCAGCAGCTTAGAACTAGGGTGGGGTGAGCAGTTCTTC
12	TRBJ1-3	once	.	TRBV6-2/TRBV6-3	CASSPEENTIYF	TGTGCCAGCAGCCCCGAGGAAAACACCATATATTTT
14	TRBJ2-5	.	.	TRBV15	CATSRKGGAGTQYF	TGTGCCACCAGCAGAAAAGGGGGGGCTGGAACCCAGTACTTC
13	TRBJ1-3	.	.	TRBV10-2	CASSASSGNTIYF	TGCGCCAGCAGTGCCAGCTCTGGAAACACCATATATTTT
13	TRBJ1-5	once	.	TRBV18	CASSFRGDGPQHF	TGTGCCAGCTCATTTAGGGGTGACGGGCCCCAGCATTTT
16	TRBJ2-7	once	TRBD2	TRBV7-2	CASSFVAGGPALEQYF	TGTGCCAGCAGCTTCGTAGCGGGAGGGCCCGCCTTAGAGCAGTACTTC
13	TRBJ2-3	.	.	TRBV12-3/TRBV12-4	CASSPQTTDTQYF	TGTGCCAGCAGTCCCCAGACCACAGATACGCAGTATTTT
14	TRBJ1-1	.	.	TRBV5-1	CASSLQGGSTEAFF	TGCGCCAGCAGCTTGCAAGGGGGAAGCACTGAAGCTTTCTTT
14	TRBJ2-2	.	.	TRBV10-2	CASSHTLDTGELFF	TGCGCCAGCAGCCACACCTTAGACACCGGGGAGCTGTTTTTT
16	TRBJ2-5	.	.	TRBV7-8	CASSLVVRGRGETQYF	TGTGCCAGCAGCTTAGTTGTGCGGGGTAGGGGGGAGACCCAGTACTTC
16	TRBJ2-7	.	TRBD1	TRBV29-1	CSVLSADRGRGGEQYF	TGCAGCGTCTTGAGTGCAGACAGGGGGCGAGGTGGCGAGCAGTACTTC
16	TRBJ1-4	.	TRBD1	TRBV18	CASSPKGQVPNEKLFF	TGTGCCAGCTCACCCAAAGGACAGGTTCCAAATGAAAAACTGTTTTTT
18	TRBJ1-1	few	.	TRBV29-1	CSVRTRDVQGGENTEAFF	TGCAGCGTAAGAACGAGGGATGTTCAGGGAGGGGAGAACACTGAAGCTTTCTTT
14	TRBJ1-5	.	.	TRBV2	CASKPGQTLQPQHF	TGTGCCAGCAAACCGGGACAAACCCTCCAGCCCCAGCATTTT
12	TRBJ1-6	.	.	TRBV7-9	CASSLQNSPLHF	TGTGCCAGCAGCTTACAGAATTCACCCCTCCACTTT
13	TRBJ2-2	few	.	TRBV7-9	CASIRVNTGELFF	TGTGCCAGCATACGGGTGAACACCGGGGAGCTGTTTTTT
13	TRBJ1-2	.	.	TRBV15	CATSGRQNYGYTF	TGTGCCACCAGCGGACGACAGAACTATGGCTACACCTTC
13	TRBJ1-5	.	.	TRBV6-5	CASTAGGNQPQHF	TGTGCCAGCACTGCAGGGGGCAATCAGCCCCAGCATTTT
14	TRBJ1-2	few	TRBD1	TRBV4-1	CASSPLDRGNGYTF	TGCGCCAGCAGCCCCCTGGACAGGGGAAATGGCTACACCTTC
13	TRBJ2-7	.	.	TRBV19	CASSSGSSYEQYF	TGTGCCAGTAGTTCAGGGAGCTCCTACGAGCAGTACTTC
12	TRBJ2-7	.	.	TRBV27	CASSLGTGRQYF	TGTGCCAGCAGTCTCGGGACGGGGAGGCAGTACTTC
14	TRBJ2-5	.	TRBD1	TRBV5-4	CASSPGQFKETQYF	TGTGCCAGCAGCCCGGGACAGTTCAAAGAGACCCAGTACTTC
14	TRBJ2-3	.	TRBD1	TRBV10-3	CAIMGDRGLYTQYF	TGTGCCATCATGGGGGACAGGGGGCTGTATACGCAGTATTTT
13	TRBJ2-7	.	.	TRBV10-3	CAISVGAPYEQYF	TGTGCCATCAGTGTGGGGGCCCCCTACGAGCAGTACTTC
14	TRBJ1-1	.	TRBD1	TRBV11-2	CASSSFTGGTEAFF	TGTGCCAGCAGCTCCTTCACAGGGGGCACTGAAGCTTTCTTT
14	TRBJ1-4	.	TRBD1	TRBV3-1/TRBV3-2	CASSLNRGGEKLFF	TGTGCCAGCAGCCTCAACAGGGGAGGGGAAAAACTGTTTTTT
12	TRBJ2-1	.	.	TRBV18	CASSPPKGEQFF	TGTGCCAGCTCACCACCGAAAGGGGAGCAGTTCTTC
15	TRBJ2-1	.	TRBD1	TRBV7-9	CASSHHRGEYNEQFF	TGTGCCAGCAGCCATCACAGGGGAGAGTACAATGAGCAGTTCTTC
15	TRBJ1-1	.	.	TRBV25-1	CASSDLGGVPTEAFF	TGTGCCAGCAGTGACTTAGGGGGGGTGCCCACTGAAGCTTTCTTT
13	TRBJ1-1	.	.	TRBV7-9	CASSFRENTEAFF	TGTGCCAGCAGCTTTAGGGAGAACACTGAAGCTTTCTTT
15	TRBJ2-7	.	.	TRBV19	CASSSKAGAVYEQYF	TGTGCCAGTAGTTCCAAGGCGGGGGCGGTCTACGAGCAGTACTTC